The clone carrying this T cell receptor beta chain appeared a few times. A J-beta primer mix and a sample-barcoded 5' primer were used in a second PCR of about 7 to 12 cycles. Each CDR3 protein gets one entry after TCRdb re-called the 5' RACE reads with MiXCR. Counted here are 540,000 or so distinct CDR3 sequences, 25% to 30% occurring once; the ten biggest clones make up about 18%. Germline values: CDR1 KGHSH, CDR2 LQKENI. V lost 3 bases, J lost 0 bases, and 9 bases lay in between. CDR3 length: 15 residues. This record comes from a study of blood T cells in healthy people across ages. The sequencing sample was made of blood. The chain has TRBV18 and TRBJ1-3, with D uncertain. This clonotype originated in a woman in her seventies in good health. In nucleotides, the CDR3 is TGTGCCAGCTCACCTACCTCAGCCTCTGGAAACACCATATATTTT. Amino acid sequence: CASSPTSASGNTIYF.